Listed here are 7 T cell receptor beta chains from one sample, sequenced in a study of regulatory T cells in long-lasting Graves disease. Researchers made TCR beta libraries by using iRepertoire HTBI primers and running Arm-PCR on CDR3 regions. MiXCR, applied by TCRdb to the multiplex PCR reads, yields one record per CDR3 protein. The sample contains roughly 700,000 distinct CDR3 sequences, 30% of which appear only once. The time point: persistent/refractory GD, antithyroid drugs over 5 years with positive TRAb. The TCR library was made from RNA extracted from PBMCs. The sample consisted of peripheral blood mononuclear cells (PBMCs), taken when the disease was refractory, from a patient treated with antithyroid drugs. The source is a female donor with Graves disease.

Comments on this clonotype: A much larger clone lies a single base off, so this may be a read error. The chain recombines TRBV6-1 with TRBJ1-5, with D hard to call. CDR3 length: 14 residues. The V end was cut by 3 bases, the J end by 5 bases, with 11 bases between. In germline, CDR1 is MNHNS, CDR2 SASEGT. CDR3 residues: CASSDPPGYQPQHF. The CDR3 DNA sequence: TGTGCCAGCAGTGACCCGCCGGGTTATCAGCCCCAGCATTTT.

The V call is TRBV29-1, the J call TRBJ1-2; 7 nucleotides agree with TRBD1. V lost 3 bases to trimming and J lost 7 bases; unmatched junction nucleotides: 14. The V gene's germline CDR1 is SQVTM and CDR2 ANQGSEA. This CDR3 is 15 amino acids long. The CDR3 loop reads CSVERTGLISGGYTF. The CDR3 coding sequence is TGCAGCGTTGAGCGGACAGGATTAATCAGCGGTGGCTACACCTTC.

The J gene is TRBJ1-2, the V gene TRBV7-9; the match to TRBD1 covers 11 bases. Germline CDR1 and CDR2: SEHNR and FQNEAQ (reference sequence). Trimming took 6 bases from V and 4 from J; bases not matched to a gene: 16. CDR3 length: 18 residues. The CDR3 DNA reads as TGTGCCAGCAGTTTTCCGTACCCCTCCGGGACAGGGGGCTATGGCTACACCTTC. Its protein is CASSFPYPSGTGGYGYTF.

This clonotype came up many times. This chain joins TRBV28 and TRBJ1-1; 8 bases map to TRBD1. Germline CDR1 is MDHEN and CDR2 is SYDVKM. V gave up 3 bases and J gave up 9 bases; unmatched junction bases: 15. This CDR3 spans 16 amino acids. CDR3 region: CASSFYLQRTGNKAFF. The CDR3 DNA reads as TGTGCCAGCAGTTTCTACCTCCAACGGACAGGGAATAAAGCTTTCTTT.

The chain employs TRBV20-1 and TRBJ2-1, with TRBD2 identical over 12 bases. The germline V gene encodes CDR1 DFQATT and CDR2 SNEGSKA (reference sequence). There are 16 residues in the CDR3. The V and J ends lost 5 bases and 6 bases, in that order; junction bases with no gene match: 11. CDR3 coding DNA: TGCAGTGCTCTGACTAGCGGGAGCCCCTTGCGCAATGAGCAGTTCTTC. Translating gives CSALTSGSPLRNEQFF.

There are many counts of this clonotype. V gene TRBV28 combines with J gene TRBJ1-3, with a tentative D call TRBD1 (5 bases). Between the trimmed V and J ends, which lost 4 bases and 3 bases, there was a span of 13 bases. The CDR3 totals 15 residues. Germline CDR1 reads MDHEN; CDR2 reads SYDVKM. CDR3: CASSSGRVDGNTIYF. The CDR3 DNA follows: TGTGCCAGCAGTTCCGGCAGGGTAGATGGAAACACCATATATTTT.

This clonotype was observed a handful of times. V and J are TRBV15 and TRBJ2-7; D unclear. Deletions cut 0 bases from V and 0 bases from J, with 3 bases between. The germline CDR1 and CDR2 sequences are LNHNV and YYDKDF (reference sequence). The CDR3 totals 13 residues. The CDR3 sequence: CATSRDNSYEQYF. Here the CDR3 DNA reads TGTGCCACCAGCAGAGACAACTCCTACGAGCAGTACTTC.